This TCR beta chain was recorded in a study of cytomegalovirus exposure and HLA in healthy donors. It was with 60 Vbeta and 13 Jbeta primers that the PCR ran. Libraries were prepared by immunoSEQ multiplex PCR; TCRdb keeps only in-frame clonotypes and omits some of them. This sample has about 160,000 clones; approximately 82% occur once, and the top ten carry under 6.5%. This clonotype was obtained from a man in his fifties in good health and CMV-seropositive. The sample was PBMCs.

The CDR3 is CASSLGQPYGYTF. The CDR3 nucleotides read TGCGCCAGCAGCTTAGGACAACCCTATGGCTACACCTTC. This chain joins TRBV5-1 and TRBJ1-2, with D tentatively TRBD1 (5 bases). Germline lookup yields CDR1 SGHRS and CDR2 YFSETQ. The CDR3 contains 13 residues. V shed 2 bases and J shed 4 bases, with 9 bases lying between them. The whole variable domain, filled in from reference TRBV5-1 and TRBJ1-2, reads KAGVTQTPRYLIKTRGQQVTLSCSPISGHRSVSWYQQTPGQGLQFLFEYFSETQRNKGNFPGRFSGRQFSNSRSEMNVSTLELGDSALYLCASSLGQPYGYTFGSGTRLTVV.